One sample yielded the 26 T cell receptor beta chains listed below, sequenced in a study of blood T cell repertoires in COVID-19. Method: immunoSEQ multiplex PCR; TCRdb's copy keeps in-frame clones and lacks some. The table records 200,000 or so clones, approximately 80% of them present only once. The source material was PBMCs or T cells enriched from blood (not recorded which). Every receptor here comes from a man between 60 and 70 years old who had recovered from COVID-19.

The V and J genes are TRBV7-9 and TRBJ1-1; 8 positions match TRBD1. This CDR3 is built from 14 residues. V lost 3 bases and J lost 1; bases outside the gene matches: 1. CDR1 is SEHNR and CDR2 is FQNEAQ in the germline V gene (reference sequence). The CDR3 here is CASSLDRANTEAFF. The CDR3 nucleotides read TGTGCCAGCAGCTTGGACAGGGCGAACACTGAAGCTTTCTTT.

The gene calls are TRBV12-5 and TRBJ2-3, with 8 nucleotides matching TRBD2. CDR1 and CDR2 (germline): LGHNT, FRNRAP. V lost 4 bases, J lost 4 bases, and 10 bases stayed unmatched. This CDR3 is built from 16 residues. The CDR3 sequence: CASGSPSGGSPDTQYF. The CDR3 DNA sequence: TGTGCTAGTGGTTCGCCGAGCGGGGGTTCCCCAGATACGCAGTATTTT.

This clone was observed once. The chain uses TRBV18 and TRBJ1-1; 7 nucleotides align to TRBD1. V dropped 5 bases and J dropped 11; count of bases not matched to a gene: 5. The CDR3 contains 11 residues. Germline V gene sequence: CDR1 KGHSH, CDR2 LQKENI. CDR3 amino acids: CASSGTVEAFF. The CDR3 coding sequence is TGTGCCAGCTCAGGGACAGTCGAGGCTTTCTTT.

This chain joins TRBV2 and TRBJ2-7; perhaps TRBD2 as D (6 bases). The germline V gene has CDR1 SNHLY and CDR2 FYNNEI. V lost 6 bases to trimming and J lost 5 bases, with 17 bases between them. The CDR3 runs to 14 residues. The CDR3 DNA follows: TGTGCCAGCAGGGAGACTAGGGCAGGAGACGAGCAGTACTTC. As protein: CASRETRAGDEQYF.

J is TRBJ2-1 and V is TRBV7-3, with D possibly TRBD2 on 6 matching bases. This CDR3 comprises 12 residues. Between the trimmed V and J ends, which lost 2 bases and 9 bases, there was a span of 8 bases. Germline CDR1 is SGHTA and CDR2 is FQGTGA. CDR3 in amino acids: CASSLPGVEQFF. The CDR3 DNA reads TGTGCCAGCAGCTTACCGGGGGTTGAGCAGTTCTTC.

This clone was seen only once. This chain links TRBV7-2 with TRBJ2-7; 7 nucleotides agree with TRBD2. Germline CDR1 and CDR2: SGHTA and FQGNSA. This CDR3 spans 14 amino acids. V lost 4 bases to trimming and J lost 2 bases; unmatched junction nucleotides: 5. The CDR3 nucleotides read TGTGCCAGCAGCTACGAGCGGGGACCCTACGAGCAGTACTTC. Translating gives CASSYERGPYEQYF.

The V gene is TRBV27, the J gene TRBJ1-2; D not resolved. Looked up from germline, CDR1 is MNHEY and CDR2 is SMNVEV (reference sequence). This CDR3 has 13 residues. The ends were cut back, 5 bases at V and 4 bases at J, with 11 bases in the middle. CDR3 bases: TGTGCCAGCAGTCGTGAGGCCTCCTATGGCTACACCTTC. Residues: CASSREASYGYTF.

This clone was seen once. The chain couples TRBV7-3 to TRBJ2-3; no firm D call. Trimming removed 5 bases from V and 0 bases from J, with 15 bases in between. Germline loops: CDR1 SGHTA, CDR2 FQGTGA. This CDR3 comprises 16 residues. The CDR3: CASSGQGKSSTDTQYF. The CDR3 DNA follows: TGTGCCAGCAGCGGGCAAGGTAAGTCTAGCACAGATACGCAGTATTTT.

CDR3 nucleotide sequence: TGCAGCGTCCGTGGACAGGGTGGGCCCTCCTACGAGCAGTACTTC. This encodes CSVRGQGGPSYEQYF. J is TRBJ2-7 and V is TRBV29-1; 8 bases are shared with TRBD1. The CDR3 is 15 amino acids. Germline V gene lookup returns CDR1 SQVTM and CDR2 ANQGSEA. Trimming took 6 bases from V and 0 from J; bases not matched to a gene: 10.

The CDR3 DNA follows: TGTGCCAGCAGCCCAGGGGTGACAGGGAAGCAGTTCTTC. It specifies CASSPGVTGKQFF. This chain links TRBV11-2 with TRBJ2-1; the match to TRBD1 covers 7 bases. The CDR3 extends over 13 amino acids. Germline lookup yields CDR1 SGHAT and CDR2 FQNNGV. Trimming cost V 5 bases and J 11 bases; bases outside gene matches: 9.

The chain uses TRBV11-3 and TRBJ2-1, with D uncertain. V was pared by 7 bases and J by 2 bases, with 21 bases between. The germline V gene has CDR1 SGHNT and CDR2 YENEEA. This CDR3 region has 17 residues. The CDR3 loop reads CASKFPSVDATYNEQFF. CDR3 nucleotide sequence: TGTGCCAGCAAGTTTCCCTCGGTCGATGCTACCTACAATGAGCAGTTCTTC.

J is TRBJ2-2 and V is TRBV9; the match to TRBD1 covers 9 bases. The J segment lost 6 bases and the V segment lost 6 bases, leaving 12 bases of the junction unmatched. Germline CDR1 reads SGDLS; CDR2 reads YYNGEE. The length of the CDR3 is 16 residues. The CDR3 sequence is CASTLGTGSGAGELFF. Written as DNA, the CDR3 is TGTGCCAGCACTCTAGGGACAGGGTCGGGCGCCGGGGAGCTGTTTTTT.

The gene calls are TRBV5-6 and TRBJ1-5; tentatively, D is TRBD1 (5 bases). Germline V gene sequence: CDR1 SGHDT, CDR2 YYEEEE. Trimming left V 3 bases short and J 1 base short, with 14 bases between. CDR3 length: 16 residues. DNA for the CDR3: TGTGCCAGCAGCTGGGGCGCGGGGGAAAGCAATCAGCCCCAGCATTTT. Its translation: CASSWGAGESNQPQHF.

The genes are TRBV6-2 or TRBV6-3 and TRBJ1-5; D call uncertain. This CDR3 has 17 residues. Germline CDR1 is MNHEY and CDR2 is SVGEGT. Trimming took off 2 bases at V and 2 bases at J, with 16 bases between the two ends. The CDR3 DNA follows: TGTGCCAGCAGTTACCCCCAAGACTCAGTGGGCAATCAGCCCCAGCATTTT. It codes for CASSYPQDSVGNQPQHF.

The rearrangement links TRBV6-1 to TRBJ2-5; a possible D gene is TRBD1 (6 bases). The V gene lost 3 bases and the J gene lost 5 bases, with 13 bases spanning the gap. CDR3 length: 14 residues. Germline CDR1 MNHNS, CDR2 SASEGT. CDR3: CASSDRGEGETQYF. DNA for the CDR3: TGTGCCAGCAGTGACAGGGGCGAGGGGGAGACCCAGTACTTC.

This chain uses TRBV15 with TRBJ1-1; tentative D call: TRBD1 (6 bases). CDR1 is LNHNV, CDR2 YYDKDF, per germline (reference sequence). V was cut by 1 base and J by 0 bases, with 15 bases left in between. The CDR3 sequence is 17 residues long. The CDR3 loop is CATSRVRGGWVNTEAFF. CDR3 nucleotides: TGTGCCACCAGCAGAGTCCGCGGGGGCTGGGTGAACACTGAAGCTTTCTTT.

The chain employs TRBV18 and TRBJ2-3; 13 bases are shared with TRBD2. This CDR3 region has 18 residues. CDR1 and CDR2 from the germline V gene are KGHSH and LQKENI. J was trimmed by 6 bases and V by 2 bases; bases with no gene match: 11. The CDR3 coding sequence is TGTGCCAGCTCACCAAGAACTAGCGGGGGGGCCAGGGCGGATACGCAGTATTTT. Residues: CASSPRTSGGARADTQYF.

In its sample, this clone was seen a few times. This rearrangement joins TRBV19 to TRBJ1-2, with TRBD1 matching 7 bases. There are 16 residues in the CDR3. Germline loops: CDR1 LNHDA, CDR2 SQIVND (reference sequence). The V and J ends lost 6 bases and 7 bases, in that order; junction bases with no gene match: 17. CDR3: CASSTRPRDSRSGYTF. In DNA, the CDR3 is TGTGCCAGTAGCACAAGACCTCGGGACAGTCGGAGTGGCTACACCTTC.

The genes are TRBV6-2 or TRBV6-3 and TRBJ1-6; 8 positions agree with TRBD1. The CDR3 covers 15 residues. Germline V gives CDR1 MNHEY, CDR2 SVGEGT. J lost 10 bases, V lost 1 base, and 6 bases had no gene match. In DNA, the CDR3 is TGTGCCAGCAGTTACTTCCCAGGGGGCGGATCACCCCTCCACTTT. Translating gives CASSYFPGGGSPLHF.

In DNA form, the CDR3 reads TGTGCTAGTGGTTTGGTCTCCTGGGACACCAAGAGCTCTGGAAACACCATATATTTT. This translates into CASGLVSWDTKSSGNTIYF. J is TRBJ1-3 and V is TRBV12-5, with D perhaps matching TRBD1 (6 bases). The V and J ends lost 0 bases and 0 bases respectively, with 18 bases between them. CDR3 size: 19 residues. Germline values: CDR1 LGHNT, CDR2 FRNRAP.

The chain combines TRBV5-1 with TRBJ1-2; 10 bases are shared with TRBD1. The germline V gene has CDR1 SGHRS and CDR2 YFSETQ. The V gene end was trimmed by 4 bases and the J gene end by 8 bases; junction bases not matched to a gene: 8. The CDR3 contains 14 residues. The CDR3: CASSVYGTGEGYTF. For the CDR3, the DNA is TGCGCCAGCAGCGTGTATGGGACAGGGGAAGGCTACACCTTC. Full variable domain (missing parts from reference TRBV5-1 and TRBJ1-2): KAGVTQTPRYLIKTRGQQVTLSCSPISGHRSVSWYQQTPGQGLQFLFEYFSETQRNKGNFPGRFSGRQFSNSRSEMNVSTLELGDSALYLCASSVYGTGEGYTFGSGTRLTVV.

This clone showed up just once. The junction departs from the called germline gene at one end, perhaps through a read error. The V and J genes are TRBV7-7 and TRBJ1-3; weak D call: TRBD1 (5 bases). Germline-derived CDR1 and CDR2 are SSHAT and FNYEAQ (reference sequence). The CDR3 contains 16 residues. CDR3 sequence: CASSLRQISSGNTIYF. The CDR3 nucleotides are TGTGCTAGCAGCTTAAGACAGATTAGCTCTGGAAACACCATATATTTT.

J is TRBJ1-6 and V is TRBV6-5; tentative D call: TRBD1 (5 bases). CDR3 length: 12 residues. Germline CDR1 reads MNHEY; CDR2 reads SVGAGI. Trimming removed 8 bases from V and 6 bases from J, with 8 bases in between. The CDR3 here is CASARANSPLHF. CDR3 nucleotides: TGTGCCAGCGCCAGGGCTAATTCACCCCTCCACTTT.

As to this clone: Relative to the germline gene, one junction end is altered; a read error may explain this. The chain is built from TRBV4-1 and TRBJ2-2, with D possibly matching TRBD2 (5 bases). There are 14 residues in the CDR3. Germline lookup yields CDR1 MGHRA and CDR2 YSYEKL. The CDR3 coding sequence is TGCGCCAGCAGCCAAGACGGGAACATCGGGGAGCTGTTTTTT. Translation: CASSQDGNIGELFF.

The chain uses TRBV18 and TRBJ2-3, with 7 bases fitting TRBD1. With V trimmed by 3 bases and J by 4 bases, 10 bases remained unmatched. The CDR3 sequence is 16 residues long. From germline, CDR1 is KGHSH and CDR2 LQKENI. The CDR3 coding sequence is TGTGCCAGCTCACCGCCGGCAGGGGGTGGAGCAGATACGCAGTATTTT. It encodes CASSPPAGGGADTQYF.

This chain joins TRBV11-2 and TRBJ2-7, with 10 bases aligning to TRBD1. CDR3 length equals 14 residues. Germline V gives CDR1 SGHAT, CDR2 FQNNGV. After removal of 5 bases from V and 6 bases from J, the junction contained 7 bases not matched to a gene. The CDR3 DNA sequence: TGTGCCAGCAGCACTCGGACAGGGGGTACCGAGCAGTACTTC. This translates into CASSTRTGGTEQYF.